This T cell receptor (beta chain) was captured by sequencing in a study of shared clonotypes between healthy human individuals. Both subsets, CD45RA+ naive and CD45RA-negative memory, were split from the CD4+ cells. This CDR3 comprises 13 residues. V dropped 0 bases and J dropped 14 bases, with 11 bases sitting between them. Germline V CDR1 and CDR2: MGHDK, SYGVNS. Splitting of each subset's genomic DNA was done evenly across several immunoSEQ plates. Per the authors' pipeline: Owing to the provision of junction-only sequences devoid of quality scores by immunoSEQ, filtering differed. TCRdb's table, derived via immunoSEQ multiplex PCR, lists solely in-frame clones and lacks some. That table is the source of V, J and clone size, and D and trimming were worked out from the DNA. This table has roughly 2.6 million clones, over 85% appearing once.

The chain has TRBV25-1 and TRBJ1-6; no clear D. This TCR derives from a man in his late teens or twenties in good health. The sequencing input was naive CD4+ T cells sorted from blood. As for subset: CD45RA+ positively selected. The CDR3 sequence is CASSEYVSLALHF. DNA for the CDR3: TGTGCCAGCAGTGAATACGTCAGTCTGGCCCTCCACTTT.